Given below is one TCR beta chain in context. The antigen is not known. This clone may be a read error of a much larger clone one base away. From germline, CDR1 is KGHSH and CDR2 LQKENI. The CDR3 covers 16 residues. This sample stems from a study of breast tumors, draining lymph nodes, adjacent tissues. TCRdb redid the calling of the multiplex PCR reads with MiXCR, one entry per CDR3 protein. The sample comprises 180,000 or so distinct CDR3 sequences, roughly 35% of which are singletons, and approximately 3.9% rests with the top ten. Study-wide findings and caveats: Data fit most tumor T cells coming from lymph node, expanding in tumor.

Axillary draining lymph nodes of breast cancer patients supplied the node samples. The receptor's source is a female donor with breast cancer. Some clones in this sample may be carry-over from other donors' samples. The J gene is TRBJ2-2, the V gene TRBV18; the match to TRBD1 covers 8 bases. The specimen was axillary lymph node tissue. CDR3 residues: CASPPRGQANTGELFF. CDR3 DNA: TGTGCCAGCCCACCACGGGGACAGGCGAACACCGGGGAGCTGTTTTTT.